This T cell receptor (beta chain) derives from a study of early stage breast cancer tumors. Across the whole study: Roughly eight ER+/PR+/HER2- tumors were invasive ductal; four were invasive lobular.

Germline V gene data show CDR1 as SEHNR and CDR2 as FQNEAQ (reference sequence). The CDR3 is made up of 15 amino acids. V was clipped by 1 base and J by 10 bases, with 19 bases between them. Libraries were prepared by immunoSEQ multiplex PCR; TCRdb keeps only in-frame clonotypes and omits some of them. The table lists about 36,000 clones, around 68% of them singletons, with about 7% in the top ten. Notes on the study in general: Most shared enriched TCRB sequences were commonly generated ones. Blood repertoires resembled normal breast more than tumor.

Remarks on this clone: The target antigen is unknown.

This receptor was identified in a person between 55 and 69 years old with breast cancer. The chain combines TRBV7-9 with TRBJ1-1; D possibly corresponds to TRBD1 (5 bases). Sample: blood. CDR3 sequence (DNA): TGTGCCAGCAGCTTAGAGTTCCTGGGGGGATCCGGAGCTTTCTTT. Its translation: CASSLEFLGGSGAFF.